The entry below gives a single T cell receptor (beta chain) sequence along with its context. A clone one base away is much larger, so this may be a read error. In TCRdb, the RT-PCR reads were re-called with MiXCR into one record per CDR3 protein. The sample shows 800,000 to 1,000,000 distinct CDR3 sequences, about a sixth of them seen only once. V shed 7 bases, J shed 9 bases, and the junction held 5 bases outside the gene matches. The CDR3 consists of 12 residues. Germline CDR1 is MNHEY and CDR2 is SVGEGT. The data were obtained in a study of patients and donors after allogeneic stem cell transplantation.

The sample was blood, either unsorted or a sorted T cell fraction (not recorded which). The origin of this receptor is a human donor who was either an allogeneic HSCT recipient or a stem cell or donor lymphocyte infusion donor (not recorded which). It is not recorded whose cells these are; they may come from a transplant donor. V and J are TRBV6-2 or TRBV6-3 and TRBJ2-2, with 7 bases matching TRBD1. CDR3 amino acids: CASTTGDRELFF. In DNA, the CDR3 is TGTGCCAGCACAACAGGGGACCGGGAGCTGTTTTTT.